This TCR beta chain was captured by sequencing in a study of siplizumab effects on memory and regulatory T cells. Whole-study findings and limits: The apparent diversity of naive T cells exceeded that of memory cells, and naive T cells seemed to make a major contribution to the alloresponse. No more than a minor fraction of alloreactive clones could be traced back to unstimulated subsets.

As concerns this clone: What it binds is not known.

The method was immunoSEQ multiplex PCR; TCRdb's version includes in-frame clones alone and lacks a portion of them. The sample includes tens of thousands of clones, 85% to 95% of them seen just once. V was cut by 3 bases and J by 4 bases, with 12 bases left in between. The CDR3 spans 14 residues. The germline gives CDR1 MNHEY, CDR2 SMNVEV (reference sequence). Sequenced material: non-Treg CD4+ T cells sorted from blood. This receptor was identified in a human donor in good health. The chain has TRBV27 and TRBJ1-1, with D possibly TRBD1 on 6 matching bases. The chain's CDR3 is CASSFATGGTEAFF. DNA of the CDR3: TGTGCCAGCAGTTTCGCGACAGGCGGCACTGAAGCTTTCTTT.